A single sample gave rise to the 23 T cell receptor beta chains below, sequenced in a study of T cells after yellow fever vaccination (dated by TCRdb to about 2019). What this sample's treatment or condition label stands for: live attenuated yellow fever vaccine strain. The library was generated by 5' RACE. The sample was run on an Illumina NovaSeq 6000. TCRdb trimmed the raw reads at Q25, called clones with MiXCR and kept productive beta chains. Each record represents a unique CDR3 protein, reported with the most common genes and DNA among its rows. The sample yields under 500,000 distinct CDR3 sequences; around 20% were counted once. Over 15% of the sample rests with the top ten. Here the sequenced sample was PBMCs, taken before the yellow fever booster vaccination. The receptors shown here come from a young man who received the YFV17D yellow fever vaccine.

This chain uses TRBV6-6 with TRBJ1-4, with D uncertain. Germline V CDR1 and CDR2: MNHNY, SVGAGI (reference sequence). The V and J ends lost 2 bases and 7 bases respectively, with 8 bases between them. CDR3 length: 13 amino acids. CDR3 region: CASSYEYSEKLFF. CDR3 sequence (DNA): TGTGCCAGCAGTTACGAGTACAGTGAAAAACTGTTTTTT.

This clonotype appeared a few times. The rearrangement joins TRBV7-8 to TRBJ1-3; weak D call: TRBD1 (6 bases). Germline lookup yields CDR1 SGHVS and CDR2 FQNEAQ. The CDR3 extends over 14 amino acids. Trimming removed 1 base at V and 4 bases at J, with 8 bases between. Here the CDR3 reads CASSLGGLGNTIYF. Here the CDR3 DNA reads TGTGCCAGCAGCTTAGGGGGGCTAGGAAACACCATATATTTT.

This clonotype was counted only a few times. The chain carries TRBV6-6 and TRBJ2-1; 9 bases line up with TRBD1. Germline V CDR1 and CDR2: MNHNY, SVGAGI (reference sequence). With V trimmed by 4 bases and J by 7 bases, 8 bases remained unmatched. The CDR3 covers 15 residues. This chain's CDR3 is CASSWPGQGINEQFF. The CDR3 coding sequence is TGTGCCAGCAGTTGGCCGGGACAGGGAATAAATGAGCAGTTCTTC.

The sample holds many counts of this clonotype. The chain is built from TRBV7-6 and TRBJ2-5, with no clear D. The CDR3 is made up of 13 amino acids. Trimming removed 7 bases at V and 2 bases at J, with 11 bases between. Per the germline V gene, CDR1 is SGHVS and CDR2 is FNYEAQ. In DNA form, the CDR3 reads TGTGCCAGCAACCCGGGCACACAAGAGACCCAGTACTTC. This encodes CASNPGTQETQYF.

This clonotype was counted only a few times. The chain carries TRBV12-3 or TRBV12-4 and TRBJ1-2; D perhaps matches TRBD1 (6 bases). This CDR3 region has 13 residues. V gave up 6 bases and J gave up 8 bases, with 16 bases separating them. The CDR3 DNA sequence: TGTGCCAGCAGCCTACAGGGCATGAGCGGCTACACCTTC. As protein: CASSLQGMSGYTF.

This clonotype has only a few counts. V gene TRBV12-3 or TRBV12-4 combines with J gene TRBJ2-2; TRBD1 matches 9 bases. The CDR3 sequence is 14 residues long. The CDR3 loop reads CASGWGQGFGELFF. The CDR3 DNA reads as TGTGCTTCAGGGTGGGGACAGGGTTTCGGGGAGCTGTTTTTT.

This clonotype was seen only a few times. V is TRBV12-3 or TRBV12-4 and J is TRBJ1-5; 7 bases line up with TRBD1. Unmatched junction bases numbered 14, after V lost 5 bases and J lost 7 bases. The CDR3 runs 16 residues. The CDR3 loop reads CASSPGQTLGRQPQHF. The CDR3 DNA follows: TGTGCCAGCAGTCCGGGACAGACGCTAGGAAGGCAGCCCCAGCATTTT.

The chain combines TRBV7-2 with TRBJ2-3; D not certain. The germline V and J ends were trimmed by 1 base and 6 bases, with 11 bases remaining between them. CDR3 length: 14 amino acids. The V gene's germline CDR1 is SGHTA and CDR2 FQGNSA. CDR3 DNA sequence: TGTGCCAGCAGCTTAGATGGTCCTTTGGATACGCAGTATTTT. It codes for CASSLDGPLDTQYF.

This clonotype occurred a few times. The gene calls are TRBV12-3 or TRBV12-4 and TRBJ2-2, with D unresolved. The length of the CDR3 is 14 residues. V was trimmed by 4 bases and J by 1 base, leaving 7 bases between them. CDR3 loop: CASSYWLNTGELFF. DNA for the CDR3: TGTGCCAGCAGTTATTGGCTGAACACCGGGGAGCTGTTTTTT.

This clonotype was counted only a few times. The chain is built from TRBV6-5 and TRBJ1-1; a weak D match, TRBD1 (5 bases). Trimming pared 6 bases from V and 7 bases from J, leaving 18 bases between. Germline CDR1 reads MNHEY; CDR2 reads SVGAGI. The CDR3 extends over 14 amino acids. CDR3 protein: CASRREGRNYEAFF. CDR3 DNA: TGTGCCAGCAGGCGGGAGGGACGGAACTATGAAGCTTTCTTT.

The chain carries TRBV12-3 or TRBV12-4 and TRBJ1-1; D call uncertain. V shed 8 bases and J shed 5 bases, with 12 bases lying between them. CDR3 length: 12 amino acids. The CDR3 DNA reads as TGTGCCAGCGGGAGGGCTCGAACTGAAGCTTTCTTT. This encodes CASGRARTEAFF.

The genes are TRBV12-3 or TRBV12-4 and TRBJ1-2; possibly TRBD1 for D (5 bases). V lost 3 bases to trimming and J lost 2 bases, with 13 bases between them. The CDR3 has 15 residues. For the CDR3, the DNA is TGTGCCAGCAGTTTCCCGGGACGGACGAACTATGGCTACACCTTC. Its protein product is CASSFPGRTNYGYTF.

This clonotype was detected once. The genes are TRBV30 and TRBJ1-1; maybe TRBD1 (6 bases). V shed 1 base and J shed 1 base, with 10 bases lying between them. Germline CDR1 and CDR2: GTSNPN and SVGIG (reference sequence). This CDR3 has 14 amino acids. The DNA for the CDR3 is TGTGCCTGGAGTGCCTCAGGGGCGAACACTGAAGCTTTCTTT. It specifies CAWSASGANTEAFF.

CDR3 sequence (DNA): TGCAGTGCTAGACTGGGGGGCAATCAGCCCCAGCATTTT. Residues: CSARLGGNQPQHF. The chain combines TRBV20-1 with TRBJ1-5; TRBD1 might be the D (5 bases). CDR3 length: 13 residues. Germline V gene data show CDR1 as DFQATT and CDR2 as SNEGSKA (reference sequence). V lost 2 bases and J lost 2, with 7 bases in between.

This sequence joins TRBV6-2 or TRBV6-3 and TRBJ1-4; D gene unclear. The CDR3 has 15 amino acids. V was cut by 6 bases and J by 8 bases, with 19 bases left in between. The germline V gene encodes CDR1 MNHEY and CDR2 SVGEGT. CDR3 DNA sequence: TGTGCCAGCAGCTATGACCGGCGGATATGGGAAAAACTGTTTTTT. It translates to CASSYDRRIWEKLFF.

This clonotype was recorded a few times. The chain is built from TRBV20-1 and TRBJ2-7; the D gene could be TRBD1 or TRBD2 (5 bases each). This CDR3 contains 13 residues. The germline V gene encodes CDR1 DFQATT and CDR2 SNEGSKA (reference sequence). V was shortened by 6 bases and J by 2 bases, with 14 bases between the two germline ends. CDR3 protein: CSARRDAAYEQYV. The CDR3 nucleotides are TGCAGTGCCCGTCGGGACGCCGCCTACGAGCAGTACGTC.

The genes are TRBV12-3 or TRBV12-4 and TRBJ1-6, with D perhaps TRBD1 (6 bases). CDR3 length: 14 amino acids. With 7 bases removed from V and 7 bases from J, the gap between germline ends came to 14 bases. The DNA of the CDR3 is TGTGCCAGCATACGGGACATTGGCAATTCACCCCTCCACTTT. Protein: CASIRDIGNSPLHF.

Only a few counts were recorded for this clonotype. The chain has TRBV2 and TRBJ2-1; maybe TRBD2 (7 bases). The CDR3 consists of 15 residues. Looked up from germline, CDR1 is SNHLY and CDR2 is FYNNEI. The ends were cut back, 3 bases at V and 9 bases at J, with 18 bases in the middle. The CDR3 protein is CASSEEGGLAGEQFF. CDR3 coding DNA: TGTGCCAGCAGTGAGGAGGGGGGGCTGGCTGGTGAGCAGTTCTTC.

This chain uses TRBV7-3 with TRBJ2-2; the D gene could be TRBD1 or TRBD2 (6 bases each). The germline V gene encodes CDR1 SGHTA and CDR2 FQGTGA. The CDR3 has 17 amino acids. Trimming removed 4 bases at V and 0 bases at J, with 15 bases between. The chain's CDR3 is CASSYGGTSANTGELFF. The CDR3 region has the DNA TGTGCCAGCAGCTACGGCGGGACAAGCGCGAACACCGGGGAGCTGTTTTTT.

This clonotype came up a few times. The chain couples TRBV20-1 to TRBJ2-7, with a weak D call TRBD1 (6 bases). This CDR3 comprises 13 residues. V lost 5 bases and J lost 0, with 11 bases in between. CDR1 is DFQATT, CDR2 SNEGSKA, per germline (reference sequence). This CDR3 is CSARRQDSYEQYF. The CDR3 coding sequence is TGCAGTGCTCGAAGACAGGACTCCTACGAGCAGTACTTC.

The rearrangement uses TRBV4-3 and TRBJ1-1; a possible D gene is TRBD1 (5 bases). The germline V gene encodes CDR1 LGHNA and CDR2 YSLEER. CDR3 size: 16 residues. Trimming cost V 0 bases and J 5 bases, with 16 bases left between them. The CDR3 protein is CASSQEEGDRRTEAFF. CDR3 nucleotides: TGCGCCAGCAGCCAAGAGGAGGGAGACAGACGGACTGAAGCTTTCTTT.

This clonotype was seen more than once but under ten times. The chain recombines TRBV7-2 with TRBJ1-6; no clear D gene. In germline, CDR1 is SGHTA, CDR2 FQGNSA. This CDR3 region has 15 residues. Trimming left V 7 bases short and J 7 bases short, with 17 bases between. CDR3 DNA: TGTGCCAGCACCCGGGCGGCGACCATAAATTCACCCCTCCACTTT. Protein: CASTRAATINSPLHF.

This clonotype was counted between two and nine times. The chain couples TRBV6-5 to TRBJ2-7; no clear D. The CDR3 contains 15 residues. Germline V gives CDR1 MNHEY, CDR2 SVGAGI. Trimming removed 4 bases from V and 6 bases from J, with 19 bases in between. CDR3 coding DNA: TGTGCCAGCAGTTTAGACCCGGCAGGATTCGGCGAGCAGTACTTC. Amino acids: CASSLDPAGFGEQYF.